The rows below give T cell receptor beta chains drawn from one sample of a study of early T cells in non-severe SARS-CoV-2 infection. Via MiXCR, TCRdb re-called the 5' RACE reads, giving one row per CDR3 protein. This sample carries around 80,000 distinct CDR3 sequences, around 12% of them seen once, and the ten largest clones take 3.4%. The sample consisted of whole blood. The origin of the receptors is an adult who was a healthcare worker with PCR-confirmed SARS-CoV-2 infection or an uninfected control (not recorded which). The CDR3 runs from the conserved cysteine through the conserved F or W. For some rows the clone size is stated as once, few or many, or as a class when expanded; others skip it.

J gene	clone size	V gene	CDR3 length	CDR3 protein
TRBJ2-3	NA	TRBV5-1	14	CASSLVAGEDTQYF
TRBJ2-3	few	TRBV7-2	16	CASSLASGRRTDTQYF
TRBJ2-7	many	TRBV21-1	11	CASSKVPEQYF
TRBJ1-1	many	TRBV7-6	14	CASSRTTGNTEAFF
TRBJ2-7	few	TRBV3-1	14	CASSYGGATYEQYF
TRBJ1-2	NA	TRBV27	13	CASSLSATYGYTF
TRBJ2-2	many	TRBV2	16	CAGTSRWTANTGELFF
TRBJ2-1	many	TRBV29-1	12	CSVAGGPNEQFF
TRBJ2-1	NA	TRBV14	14	CGTLAAFRYNEQFF
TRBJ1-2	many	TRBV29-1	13	CSVWDRGPVGYTF
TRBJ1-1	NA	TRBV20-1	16	CSARGQTKSMNTEAFF
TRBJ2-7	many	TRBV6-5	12	CASRQGTYEQYF
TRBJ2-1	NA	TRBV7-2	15	CASSRRGRSYNEQFF
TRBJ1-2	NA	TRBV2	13	CASRGGVGSGYTF
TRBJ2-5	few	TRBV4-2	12	CASSQPQETQYF
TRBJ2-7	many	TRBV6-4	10	CASSGTEQYF
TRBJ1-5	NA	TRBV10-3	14	CAISGGQGEQPQHF
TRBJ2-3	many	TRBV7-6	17	CASSFSGTSGVTDTQYF
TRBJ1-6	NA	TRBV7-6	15	CASPRGRSYNSPLHF
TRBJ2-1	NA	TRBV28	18	CASTPNPYGQLSYNEQFF
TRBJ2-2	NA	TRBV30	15	CAWSVPDRNTGELFF
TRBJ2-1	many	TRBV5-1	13	CASSPDHYNEQFF
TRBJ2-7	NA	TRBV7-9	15	CASSSTGGEGYEQYF
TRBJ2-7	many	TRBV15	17	CATSPSAESLNLYEQYF
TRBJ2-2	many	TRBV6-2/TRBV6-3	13	CASTRTGPGELFF
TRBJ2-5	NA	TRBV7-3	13	CASSLSAVETQYF
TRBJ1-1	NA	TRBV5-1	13	CASSLQMNTEAFF
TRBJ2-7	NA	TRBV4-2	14	CASSPTTGSYEQYF
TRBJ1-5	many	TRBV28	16	CASSSVGSGFDQPQHF
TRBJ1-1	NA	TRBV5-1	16	CASSLGGALKNTEAFF
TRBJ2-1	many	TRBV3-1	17	CASSQGLPGLAGSWQFF
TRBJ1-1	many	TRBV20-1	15	CSAREGRQGASEAFF
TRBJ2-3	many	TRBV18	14	CASSPAGPTDTQYF
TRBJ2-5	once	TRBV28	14	CASSKRSYQETQYF
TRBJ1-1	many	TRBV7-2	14	CASSLAGTLTEAFF
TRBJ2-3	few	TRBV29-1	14	CSVVDRDATDTQYF
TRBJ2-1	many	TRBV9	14	CASSALGTPNEQFF
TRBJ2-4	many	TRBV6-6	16	CASGLTGSTAKNIQYF
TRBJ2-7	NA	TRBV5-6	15	CASSSARAGLYEQYF
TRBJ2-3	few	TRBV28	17	CASSLWGAGLSTDTQYF
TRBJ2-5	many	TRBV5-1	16	CASSTTSGRTLETQYF
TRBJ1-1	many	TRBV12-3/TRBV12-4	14	CASSQLEDGTEAFF
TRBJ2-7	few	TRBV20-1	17	CSARDWGRGQGSYEQYF
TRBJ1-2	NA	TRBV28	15	CASSLQGGEDYGYTF
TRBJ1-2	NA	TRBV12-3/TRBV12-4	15	CASSRGQGINYGYTF
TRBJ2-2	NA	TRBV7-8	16	CASSLAPGGKTGELFF
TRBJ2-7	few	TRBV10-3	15	CAISDSGTSSYEQYF
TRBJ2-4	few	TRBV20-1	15	CSAPPGTGAKNIQYF
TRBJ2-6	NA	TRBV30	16	CALETGASSGANVLTF
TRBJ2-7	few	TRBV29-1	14	CSVEGGTGANEQYF
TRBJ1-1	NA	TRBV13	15	CASRALPAGNTEAFF
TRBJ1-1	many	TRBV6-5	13	CASSYYGDTEAFF
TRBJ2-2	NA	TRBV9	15	CASSSPGGTTGELFF
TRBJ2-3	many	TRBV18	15	CASSPSDRGTDTQYF
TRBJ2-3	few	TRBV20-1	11	CSARMGDTQYF